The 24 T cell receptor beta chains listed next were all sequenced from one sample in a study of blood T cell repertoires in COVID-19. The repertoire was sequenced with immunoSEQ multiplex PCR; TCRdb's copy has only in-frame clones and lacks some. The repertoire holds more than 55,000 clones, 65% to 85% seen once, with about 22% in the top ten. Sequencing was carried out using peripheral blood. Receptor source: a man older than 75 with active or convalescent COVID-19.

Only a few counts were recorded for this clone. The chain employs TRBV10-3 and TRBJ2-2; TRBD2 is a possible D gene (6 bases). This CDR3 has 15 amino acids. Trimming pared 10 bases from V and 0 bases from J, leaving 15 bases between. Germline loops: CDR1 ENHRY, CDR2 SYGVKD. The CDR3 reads CASTRGTANTGELFF. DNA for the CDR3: TGTGCCAGCACGCGGGGAACAGCGAACACCGGGGAGCTGTTTTTT.

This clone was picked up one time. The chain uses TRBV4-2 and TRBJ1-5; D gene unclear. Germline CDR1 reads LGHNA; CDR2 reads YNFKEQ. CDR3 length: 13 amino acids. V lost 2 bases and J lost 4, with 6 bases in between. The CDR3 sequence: CASSQQANQPQHF. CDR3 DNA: TGTGCCAGCAGCCAACAGGCTAATCAGCCCCAGCATTTT.

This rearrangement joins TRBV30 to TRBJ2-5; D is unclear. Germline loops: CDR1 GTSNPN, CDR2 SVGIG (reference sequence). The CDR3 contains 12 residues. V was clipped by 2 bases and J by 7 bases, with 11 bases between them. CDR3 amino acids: CAWSFNSGTQYF. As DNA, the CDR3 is TGTGCCTGGAGTTTCAATTCGGGGACCCAGTACTTC.

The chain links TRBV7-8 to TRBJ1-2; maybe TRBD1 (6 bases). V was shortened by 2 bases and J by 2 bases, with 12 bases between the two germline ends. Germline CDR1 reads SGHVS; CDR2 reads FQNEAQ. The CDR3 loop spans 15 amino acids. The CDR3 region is CASSLRRDTNYGYTF. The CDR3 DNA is TGTGCCAGCAGCTTACGCCGGGACACCAACTATGGCTACACCTTC.

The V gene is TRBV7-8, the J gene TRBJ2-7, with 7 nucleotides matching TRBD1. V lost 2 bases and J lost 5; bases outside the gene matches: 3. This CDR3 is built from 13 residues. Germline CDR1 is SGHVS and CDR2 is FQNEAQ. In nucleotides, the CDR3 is TGTGCCAGCAGCTTAACAGGGGACAACGAGCAGTACTTC. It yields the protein CASSLTGDNEQYF.

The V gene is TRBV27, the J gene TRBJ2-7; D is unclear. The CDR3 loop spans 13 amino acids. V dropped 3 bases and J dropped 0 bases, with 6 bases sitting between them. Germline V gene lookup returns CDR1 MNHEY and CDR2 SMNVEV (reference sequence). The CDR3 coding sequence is TGTGCCAGCAGTTTCTTCAGCTCCTACGAGCAGTACTTC. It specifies CASSFFSSYEQYF.

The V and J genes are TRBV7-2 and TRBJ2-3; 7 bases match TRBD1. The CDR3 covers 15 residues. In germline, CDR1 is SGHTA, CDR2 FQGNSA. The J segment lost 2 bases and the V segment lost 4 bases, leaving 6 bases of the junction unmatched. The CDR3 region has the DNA TGTGCCAGCAGCTACTTAGGACAGGTCACAGATACGCAGTATTTT. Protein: CASSYLGQVTDTQYF.

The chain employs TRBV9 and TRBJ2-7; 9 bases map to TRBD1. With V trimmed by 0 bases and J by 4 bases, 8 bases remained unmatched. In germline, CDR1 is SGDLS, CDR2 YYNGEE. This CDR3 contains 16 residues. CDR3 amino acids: CASSVAPGQGLYEQYF. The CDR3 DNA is TGTGCCAGCAGCGTAGCTCCGGGACAGGGTCTGTACGAGCAGTACTTC.

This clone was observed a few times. Here the CDR3 reads CASSLMTGENQPQHF. CDR3 sequence (DNA): TGTGCCAGCAGTTTAATGACAGGGGAAAATCAGCCCCAGCATTTT. This sequence joins TRBV27 and TRBJ1-5, with 8 bases aligning to TRBD1. Per the germline V gene, CDR1 is MNHEY and CDR2 is SMNVEV (reference sequence). This CDR3 is 15 amino acids long. The V gene end was trimmed by 2 bases and the J gene end by 4 bases; junction bases not matched to a gene: 4.

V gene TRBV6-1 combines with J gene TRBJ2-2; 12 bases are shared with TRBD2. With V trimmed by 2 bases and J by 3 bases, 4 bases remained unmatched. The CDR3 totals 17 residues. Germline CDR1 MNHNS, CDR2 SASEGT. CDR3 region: CASSELAGGQYTGELFF. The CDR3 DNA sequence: TGTGCCAGCAGTGAACTAGCGGGGGGGCAGTACACCGGGGAGCTGTTTTTT.

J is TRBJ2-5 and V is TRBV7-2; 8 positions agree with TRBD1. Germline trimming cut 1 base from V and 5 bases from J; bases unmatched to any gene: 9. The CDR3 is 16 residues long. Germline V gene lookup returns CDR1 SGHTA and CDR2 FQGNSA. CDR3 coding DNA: TGTGCCAGCAGCTTAGGGGCCGGGACAGGTGGGGAGACCCAGTACTTC. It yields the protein CASSLGAGTGGETQYF.

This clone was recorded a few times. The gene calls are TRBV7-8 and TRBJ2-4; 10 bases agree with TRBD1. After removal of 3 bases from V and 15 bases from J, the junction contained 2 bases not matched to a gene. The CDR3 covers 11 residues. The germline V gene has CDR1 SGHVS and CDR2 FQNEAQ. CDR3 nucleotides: TGTGCCAGCAGCTTGGGGACAGGGGTGTACTTC. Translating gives CASSLGTGVYF. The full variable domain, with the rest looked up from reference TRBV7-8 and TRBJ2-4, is GAGVSQSPRYKVAKRGQDVALRCDPISGHVSLFWYQQALGQGPEFLTYFQNEAQLDKSGLPSDRFFAERPEGSVSTLKIQRTQQEDSAVYLCASSLGTGVYFGAGTRLSVL.

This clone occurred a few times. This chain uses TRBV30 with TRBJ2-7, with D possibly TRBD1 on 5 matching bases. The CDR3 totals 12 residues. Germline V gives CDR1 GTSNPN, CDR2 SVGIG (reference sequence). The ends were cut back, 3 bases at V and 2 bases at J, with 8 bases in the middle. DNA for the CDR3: TGTGCCTGGAGACCAGGGACCTACGAGCAGTACTTC. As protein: CAWRPGTYEQYF.

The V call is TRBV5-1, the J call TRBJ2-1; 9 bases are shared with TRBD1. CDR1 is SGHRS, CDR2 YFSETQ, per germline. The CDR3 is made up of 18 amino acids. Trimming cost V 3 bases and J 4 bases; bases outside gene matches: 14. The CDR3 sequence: CASSSLPAGTGLYNEQFF. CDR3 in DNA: TGCGCCAGCAGCTCCCTACCTGCCGGGACAGGGCTATACAATGAGCAGTTCTTC.

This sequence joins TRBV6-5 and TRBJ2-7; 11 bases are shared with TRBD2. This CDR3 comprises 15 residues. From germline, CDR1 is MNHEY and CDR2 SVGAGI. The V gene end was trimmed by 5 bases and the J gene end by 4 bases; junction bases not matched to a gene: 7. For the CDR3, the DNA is TGTGCCAGCAGTCCCCCGGGACTAGCGGCTTACGAGCAGTACTTC. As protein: CASSPPGLAAYEQYF.

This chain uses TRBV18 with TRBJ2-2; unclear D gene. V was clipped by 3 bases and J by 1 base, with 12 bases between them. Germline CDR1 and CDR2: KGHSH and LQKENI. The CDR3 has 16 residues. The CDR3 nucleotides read TGTGCCAGCTCACCGAGAAATGGGCGGAACACCGGGGAGCTGTTTTTT. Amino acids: CASSPRNGRNTGELFF.

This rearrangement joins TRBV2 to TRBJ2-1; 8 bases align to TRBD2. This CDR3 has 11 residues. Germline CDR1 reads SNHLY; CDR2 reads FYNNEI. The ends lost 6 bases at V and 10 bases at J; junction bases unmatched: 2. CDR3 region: CASRLAGEQFF. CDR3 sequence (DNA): TGTGCCAGCAGGTTAGCGGGGGAGCAGTTCTTC.

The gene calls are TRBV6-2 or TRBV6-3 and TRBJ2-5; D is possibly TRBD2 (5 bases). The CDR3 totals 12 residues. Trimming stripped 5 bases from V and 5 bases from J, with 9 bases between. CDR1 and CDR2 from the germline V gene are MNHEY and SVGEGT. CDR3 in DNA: TGTGCCAGCAGTCTGAGAGGGGAGACCCAGTACTTC. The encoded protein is CASSLRGETQYF.

CDR3 bases: TGTGCCAGCAGTTCACCCCGGACTAGCGGGACCCAAGAGACCCAGTACTTC. Translating gives CASSSPRTSGTQETQYF. This rearrangement joins TRBV25-1 to TRBJ2-5, with TRBD2 identical over 12 bases. CDR3 length: 17 amino acids. The germline V gene encodes CDR1 MGHDK and CDR2 SYGVNS. Losses at the gene ends were 5 bases for V and 1 base for J; bases not matched to a gene: 8. The full variable domain, completed using reference TRBV25-1 and TRBJ2-5, is EADIYQTPRYLVIGTGKKITLECSQTMGHDKMYWYQQDPGMELHLIHYSYGVNSTEKGDLSSESTVSRIRTEHFPLTLESARPSHTSQYLCASSSPRTSGTQETQYFGPGTRLLVL.

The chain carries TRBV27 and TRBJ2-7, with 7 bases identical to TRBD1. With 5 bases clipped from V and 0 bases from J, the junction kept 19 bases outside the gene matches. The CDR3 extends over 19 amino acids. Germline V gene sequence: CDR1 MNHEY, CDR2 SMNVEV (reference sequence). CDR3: CASSHLNRGYLSSSYEQYF. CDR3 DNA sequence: TGTGCCAGCAGTCACCTAAACAGGGGCTATTTATCATCCTCCTACGAGCAGTACTTC.

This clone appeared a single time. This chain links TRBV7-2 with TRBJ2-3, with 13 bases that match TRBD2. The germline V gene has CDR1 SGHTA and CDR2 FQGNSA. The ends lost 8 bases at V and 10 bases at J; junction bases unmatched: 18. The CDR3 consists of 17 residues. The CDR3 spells CASSDGGTSGKRLAQYF. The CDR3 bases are TGTGCCAGCTCCGATGGTGGGACTAGCGGGAAGAGGCTCGCGCAGTATTTT.

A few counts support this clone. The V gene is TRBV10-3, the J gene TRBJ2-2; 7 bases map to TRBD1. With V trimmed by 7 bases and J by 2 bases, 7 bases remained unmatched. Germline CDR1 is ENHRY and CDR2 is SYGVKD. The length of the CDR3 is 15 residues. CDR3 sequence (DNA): TGTGCCATCAAAGCCGGGACAGACAACACCGGGGAGCTGTTTTTT. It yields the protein CAIKAGTDNTGELFF.

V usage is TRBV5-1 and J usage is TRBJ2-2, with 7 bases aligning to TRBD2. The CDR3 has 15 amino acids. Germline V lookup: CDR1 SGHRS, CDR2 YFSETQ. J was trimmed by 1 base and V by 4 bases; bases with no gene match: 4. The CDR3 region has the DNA TGCGCCAGCAGCATCGGGACTAAGAACACCGGGGAGCTGTTTTTT. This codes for CASSIGTKNTGELFF.

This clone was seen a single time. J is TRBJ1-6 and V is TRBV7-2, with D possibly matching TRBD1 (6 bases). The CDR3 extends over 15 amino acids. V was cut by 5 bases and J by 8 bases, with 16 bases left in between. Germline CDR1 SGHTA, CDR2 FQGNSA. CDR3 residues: CASSGGNWADSPLHF. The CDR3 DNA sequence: TGTGCCAGCAGCGGGGGCAATTGGGCGGATTCACCCCTCCACTTT.